Given below is one TCR beta chain in context. Under the authors' procedure: Amplification of reference gene primers provided the estimated nucleated cell counts. Produced via immunoSEQ multiplex PCR; TCRdb's table is partial and in-frame only. V and J calls and clone size are given by that table; D and trimming were obtained from the DNA. Of around 170,000 clones in the sample, around 88% were seen once. This record belongs to a study of blood T cell repertoires in COVID-19. For the study at large: Acute-phase and convalescent COVID-19 samples originated in the United States, Italy and Spain. From T cells, B-cell-depleted T cells, or PBMCs came the material, which was cDNA or gDNA.

The germline CDR1 and CDR2 sequences are MDHEN and SYDVKM. The V and J ends lost 2 bases and 0 bases respectively, with 11 bases between them. This CDR3 contains 17 residues. The rearrangement uses TRBV28 and TRBJ2-6, with D unclear. The sample comprised peripheral blood. The receptor was derived from a woman under 40 with acute or convalescent COVID-19. The CDR3 protein is CASSLGGSLSGANVLTF. DNA of the CDR3: TGTGCCAGCAGTTTAGGCGGCTCCCTCTCTGGGGCCAACGTCCTGACTTTC.